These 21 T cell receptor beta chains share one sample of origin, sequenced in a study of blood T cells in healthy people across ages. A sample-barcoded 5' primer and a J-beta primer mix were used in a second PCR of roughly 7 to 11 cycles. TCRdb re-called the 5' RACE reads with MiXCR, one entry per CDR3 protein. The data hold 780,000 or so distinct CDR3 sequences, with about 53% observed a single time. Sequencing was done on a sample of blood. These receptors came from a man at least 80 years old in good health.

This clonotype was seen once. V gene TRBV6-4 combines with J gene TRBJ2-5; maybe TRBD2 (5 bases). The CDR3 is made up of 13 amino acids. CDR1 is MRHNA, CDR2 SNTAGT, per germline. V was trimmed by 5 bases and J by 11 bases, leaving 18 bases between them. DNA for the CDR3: TGTGCCAGCAGTCGGGGAGTAGACAATTTGCAGTACTTC. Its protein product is CASSRGVDNLQYF.

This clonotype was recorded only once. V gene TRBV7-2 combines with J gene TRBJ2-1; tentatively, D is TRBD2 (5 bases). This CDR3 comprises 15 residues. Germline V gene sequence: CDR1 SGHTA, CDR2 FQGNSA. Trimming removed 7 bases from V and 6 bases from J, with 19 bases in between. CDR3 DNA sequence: TGTGCCAGCACATCCCTCGCCGGAGGCCCCAATGAGCAGTTCTTC. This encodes CASTSLAGGPNEQFF.

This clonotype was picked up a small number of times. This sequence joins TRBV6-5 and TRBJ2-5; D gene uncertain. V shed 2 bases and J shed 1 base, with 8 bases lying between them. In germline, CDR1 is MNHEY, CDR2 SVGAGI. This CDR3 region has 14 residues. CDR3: CASSYVGRQETQYF. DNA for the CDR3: TGTGCCAGCAGTTACGTCGGTCGCCAAGAGACCCAGTACTTC.

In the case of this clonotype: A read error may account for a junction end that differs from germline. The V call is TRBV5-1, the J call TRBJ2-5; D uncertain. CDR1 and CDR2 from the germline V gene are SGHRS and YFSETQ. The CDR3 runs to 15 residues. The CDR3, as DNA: TGCGCCAGCAGAGGGCTAGGAGCGCCGCAAGAGGCCCAGTACTTC. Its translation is CASRGLGAPQEAQYF.

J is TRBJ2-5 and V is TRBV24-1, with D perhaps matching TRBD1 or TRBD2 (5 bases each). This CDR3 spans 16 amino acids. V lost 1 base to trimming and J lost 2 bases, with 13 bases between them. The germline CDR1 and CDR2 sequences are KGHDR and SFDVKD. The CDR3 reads CATSDFQARGQETQYF. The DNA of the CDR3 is TGTGCCACCAGTGATTTCCAAGCGAGGGGTCAAGAGACCCAGTACTTC.

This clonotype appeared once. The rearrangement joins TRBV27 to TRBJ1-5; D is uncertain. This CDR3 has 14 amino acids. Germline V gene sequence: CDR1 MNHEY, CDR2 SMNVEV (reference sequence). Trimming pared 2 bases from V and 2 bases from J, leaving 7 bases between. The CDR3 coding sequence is TGTGCCAGCAGTTTAACGTCTGGCAATCAGCCCCAGCATTTT. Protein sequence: CASSLTSGNQPQHF.

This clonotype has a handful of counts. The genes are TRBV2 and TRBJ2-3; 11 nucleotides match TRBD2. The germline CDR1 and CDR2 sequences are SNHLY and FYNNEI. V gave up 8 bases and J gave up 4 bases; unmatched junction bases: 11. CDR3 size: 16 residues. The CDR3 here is CASSFAGLAGADTQYF. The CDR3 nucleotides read TGTGCCAGCTCGTTTGCAGGACTAGCGGGCGCAGATACGCAGTATTTT.

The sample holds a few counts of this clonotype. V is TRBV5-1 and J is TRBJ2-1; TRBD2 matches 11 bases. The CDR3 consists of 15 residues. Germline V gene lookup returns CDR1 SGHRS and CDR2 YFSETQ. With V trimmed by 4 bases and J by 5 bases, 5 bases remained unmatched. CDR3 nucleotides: TGCGCCAGCAGCGGCTTGGGACTAGCGGACAATGAGCAGTTCTTC. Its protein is CASSGLGLADNEQFF.

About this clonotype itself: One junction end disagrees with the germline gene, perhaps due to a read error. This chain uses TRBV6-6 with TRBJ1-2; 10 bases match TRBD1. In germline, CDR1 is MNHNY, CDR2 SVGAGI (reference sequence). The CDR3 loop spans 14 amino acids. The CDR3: CASSAGQGTYGSTF. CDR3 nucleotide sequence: TGTGCCAGCAGTGCGGGACAGGGGACGTATGGCTCCACCTTC.

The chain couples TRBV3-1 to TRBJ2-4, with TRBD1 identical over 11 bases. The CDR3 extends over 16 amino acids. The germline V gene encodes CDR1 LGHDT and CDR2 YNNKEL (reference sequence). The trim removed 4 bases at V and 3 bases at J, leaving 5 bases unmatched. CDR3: CASSRPGQGVKNIQYF. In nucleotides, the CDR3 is TGTGCCAGCAGCCGGCCGGGACAGGGGGTCAAAAACATTCAGTACTTC.

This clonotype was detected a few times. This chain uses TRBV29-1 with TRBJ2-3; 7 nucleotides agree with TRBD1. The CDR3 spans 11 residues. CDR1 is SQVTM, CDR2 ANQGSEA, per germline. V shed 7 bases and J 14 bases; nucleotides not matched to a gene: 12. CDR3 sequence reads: CSAVTGLDAYF. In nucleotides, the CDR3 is TGCAGCGCTGTGACAGGGCTAGACGCGTATTTT.

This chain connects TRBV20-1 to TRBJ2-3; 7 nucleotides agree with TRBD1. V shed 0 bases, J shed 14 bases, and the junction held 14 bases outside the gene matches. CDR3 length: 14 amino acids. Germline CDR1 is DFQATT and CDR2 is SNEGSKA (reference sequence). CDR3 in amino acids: CSAREGRGNRYAYF. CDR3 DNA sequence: TGCAGTGCTAGAGAGGGCAGGGGGAACAGATACGCGTATTTT.

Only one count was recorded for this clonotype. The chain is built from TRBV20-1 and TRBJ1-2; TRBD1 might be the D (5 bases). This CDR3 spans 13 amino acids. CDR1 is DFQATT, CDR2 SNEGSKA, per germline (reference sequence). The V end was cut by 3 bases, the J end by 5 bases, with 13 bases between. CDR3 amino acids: CSASQGLKYGYTF. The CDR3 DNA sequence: TGCAGTGCTAGCCAGGGACTGAAATATGGCTACACCTTC.

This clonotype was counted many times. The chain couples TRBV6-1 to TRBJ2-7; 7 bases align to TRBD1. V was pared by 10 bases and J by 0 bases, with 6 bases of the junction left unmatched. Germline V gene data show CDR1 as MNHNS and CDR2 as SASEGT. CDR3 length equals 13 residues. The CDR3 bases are TGTGCCACCAGGGACAGCAGCTCCTACGAGCAGTACTTC. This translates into CATRDSSSYEQYF.

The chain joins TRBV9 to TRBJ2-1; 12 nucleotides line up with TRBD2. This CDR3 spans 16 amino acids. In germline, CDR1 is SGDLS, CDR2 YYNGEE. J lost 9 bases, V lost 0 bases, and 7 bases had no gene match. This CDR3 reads CASSVESSGRGGEQFF. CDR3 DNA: TGTGCCAGCAGCGTAGAGTCTAGCGGGAGGGGAGGTGAGCAGTTCTTC.

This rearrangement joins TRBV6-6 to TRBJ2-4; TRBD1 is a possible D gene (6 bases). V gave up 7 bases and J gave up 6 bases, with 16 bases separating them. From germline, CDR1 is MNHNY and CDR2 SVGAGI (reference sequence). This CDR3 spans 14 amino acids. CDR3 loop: CASKGESQGNIQYF. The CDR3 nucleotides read TGTGCCAGCAAGGGGGAGAGCCAGGGAAACATTCAGTACTTC.

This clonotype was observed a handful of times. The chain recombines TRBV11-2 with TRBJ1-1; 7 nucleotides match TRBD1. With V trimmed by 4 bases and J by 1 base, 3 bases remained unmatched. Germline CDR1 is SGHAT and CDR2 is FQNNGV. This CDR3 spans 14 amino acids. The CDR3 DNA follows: TGTGCCAGCAGCTATAGGACAGGGAACACTGAAGCTTTCTTT. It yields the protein CASSYRTGNTEAFF.

The chain's CDR3 is CASSPLPSISYNEQFF. The CDR3 region has the DNA TGTGCCAGCTCACCACTTCCTTCTATCTCCTACAATGAGCAGTTCTTC. The genes are TRBV18 and TRBJ2-1; the D is unclear. Germline CDR1 reads KGHSH; CDR2 reads LQKENI. Between the trimmed V and J ends, which lost 1 base and 0 bases, there was a span of 10 bases. The CDR3 contains 16 residues.

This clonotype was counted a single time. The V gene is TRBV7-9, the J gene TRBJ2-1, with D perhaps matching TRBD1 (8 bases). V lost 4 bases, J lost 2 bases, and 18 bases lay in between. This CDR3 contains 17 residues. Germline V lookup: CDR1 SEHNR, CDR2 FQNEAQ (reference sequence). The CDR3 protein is CASSSRGVGQAYNEQFF. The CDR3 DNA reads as TGTGCCAGCAGCTCCCGGGGGGTGGGACAGGCCTACAATGAGCAGTTCTTC.

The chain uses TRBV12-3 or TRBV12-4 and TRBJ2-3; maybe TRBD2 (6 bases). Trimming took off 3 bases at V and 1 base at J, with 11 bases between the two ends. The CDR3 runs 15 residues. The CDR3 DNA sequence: TGTGCCAGCAGTTTTGGGGGGACGGGCACAGATACGCAGTATTTT. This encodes CASSFGGTGTDTQYF.

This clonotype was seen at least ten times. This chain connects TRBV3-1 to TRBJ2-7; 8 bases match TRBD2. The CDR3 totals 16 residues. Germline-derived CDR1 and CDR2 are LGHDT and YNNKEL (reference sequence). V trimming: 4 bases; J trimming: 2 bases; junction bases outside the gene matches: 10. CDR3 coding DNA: TGTGCCAGCAGCCCCACCCCGACTAGCGCCGCCTACGAGCAGTACTTC. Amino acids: CASSPTPTSAAYEQYF.